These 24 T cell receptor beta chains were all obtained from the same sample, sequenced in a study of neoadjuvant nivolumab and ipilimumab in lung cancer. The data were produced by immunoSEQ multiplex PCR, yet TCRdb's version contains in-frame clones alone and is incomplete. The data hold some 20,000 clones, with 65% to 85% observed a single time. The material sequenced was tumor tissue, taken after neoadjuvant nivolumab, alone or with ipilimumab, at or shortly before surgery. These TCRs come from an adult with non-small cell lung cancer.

Here the CDR3 reads CASSLTGANYGYTF. CDR3 DNA: TGCGCCAGCAGCCTGACAGGGGCGAACTATGGCTACACCTTC. The rearrangement uses TRBV5-1 and TRBJ1-2; 8 nucleotides agree with TRBD1. The germline gives CDR1 SGHRS, CDR2 YFSETQ. V was pared by 4 bases and J by 2 bases, with 4 bases of the junction left unmatched. The CDR3 is made up of 14 amino acids. The entire variable domain, with the rest obtained from reference TRBV5-1 and TRBJ1-2, is as follows: KAGVTQTPRYLIKTRGQQVTLSCSPISGHRSVSWYQQTPGQGLQFLFEYFSETQRNKGNFPGRFSGRQFSNSRSEMNVSTLELGDSALYLCASSLTGANYGYTFGSGTRLTVV.

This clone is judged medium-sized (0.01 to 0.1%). CDR3 DNA: TGTGCCAGCACCCCGGGGGACAGGGTACCCTACAATGAGCAGTTCTTC. It encodes CASTPGDRVPYNEQFF. The chain is built from TRBV11-1 and TRBJ2-1; 9 nucleotides align to TRBD1. The CDR3 runs to 16 residues. In germline, CDR1 is SGHAT, CDR2 FQDESV (reference sequence). Trimming at V came to 7 bases and at J to 2 bases, leaving 9 bases not matched to a gene. The variable domain in full, with the rest retrieved from reference TRBV11-1 and TRBJ2-1, is EAEVAQSPRYKITEKSQAVAFWCDPISGHATLYWYRQILGQGPELLVQFQDESVVDDSQLPKDRFSAERLKGVDSTLKIQPAELGDSAMYLCASTPGDRVPYNEQFFGPGTRLTVL.

The CDR3 loop reads CASSQALRGESPLHF. CDR3 sequence (DNA): TGCGCCAGCAGCCAAGCCCTCAGGGGCGAATCACCCCTCCACTTT. The V and J genes are TRBV4-3 and TRBJ1-6; TRBD1 might be the D (6 bases). This CDR3 has 15 amino acids. V was cut by 1 base and J by 10 bases, with 14 bases left in between. CDR1 is LGHNA, CDR2 YSLEER, per germline.

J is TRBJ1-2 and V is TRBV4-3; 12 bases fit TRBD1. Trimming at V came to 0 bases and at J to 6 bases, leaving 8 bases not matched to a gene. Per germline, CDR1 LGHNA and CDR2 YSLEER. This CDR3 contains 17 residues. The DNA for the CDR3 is TGCGCCAGCAGCCAAGATTGGGGGGACAGGGGGCCTGATGGCTACACCTTC. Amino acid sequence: CASSQDWGDRGPDGYTF.

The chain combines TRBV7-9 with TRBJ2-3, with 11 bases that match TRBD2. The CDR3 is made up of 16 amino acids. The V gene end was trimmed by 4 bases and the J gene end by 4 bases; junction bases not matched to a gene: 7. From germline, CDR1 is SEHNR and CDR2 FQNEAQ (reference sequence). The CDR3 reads CASSSLLAGGADTQYF. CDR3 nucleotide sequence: TGTGCCAGCAGCTCCCTTCTAGCGGGGGGTGCAGATACGCAGTATTTT.

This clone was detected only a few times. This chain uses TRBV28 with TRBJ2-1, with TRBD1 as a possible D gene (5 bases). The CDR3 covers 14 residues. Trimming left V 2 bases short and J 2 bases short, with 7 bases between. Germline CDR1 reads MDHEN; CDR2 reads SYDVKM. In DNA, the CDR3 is TGTGCCAGCAGTTTACAGGGAACCTACAATGAGCAGTTCTTC. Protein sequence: CASSLQGTYNEQFF.

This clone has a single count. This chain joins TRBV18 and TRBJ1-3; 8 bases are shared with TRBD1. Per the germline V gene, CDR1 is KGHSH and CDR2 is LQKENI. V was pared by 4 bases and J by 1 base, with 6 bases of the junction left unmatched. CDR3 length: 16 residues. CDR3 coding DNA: TGTGCCAGCTCACAAGGACAGGGTAATTCTGGAAACACCATATATTTT. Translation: CASSQGQGNSGNTIYF.

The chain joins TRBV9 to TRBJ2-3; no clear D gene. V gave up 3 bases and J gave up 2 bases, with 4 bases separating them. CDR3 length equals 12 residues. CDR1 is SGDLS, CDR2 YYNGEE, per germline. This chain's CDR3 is CASSANTDTQYF. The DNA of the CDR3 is TGTGCCAGCAGCGCCAACACAGATACGCAGTATTTT.

The CDR3 nucleotides read TGTGCCAGCAGTGCCAGACAGGGGAGTAATTCACCCCTCCACTTT. Translating gives CASSARQGSNSPLHF. V gene TRBV6-5 combines with J gene TRBJ1-6, with 8 bases aligning to TRBD1. From germline, CDR1 is MNHEY and CDR2 SVGAGI. After removal of 5 bases from V and 6 bases from J, the junction contained 6 bases not matched to a gene. The CDR3 extends over 15 amino acids.

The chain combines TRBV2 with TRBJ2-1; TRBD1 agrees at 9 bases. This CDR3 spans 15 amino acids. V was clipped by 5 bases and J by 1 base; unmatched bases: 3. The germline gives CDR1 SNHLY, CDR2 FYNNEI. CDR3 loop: CASSYGTGSYNEQFF. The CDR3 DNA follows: TGTGCCAGCAGTTACGGGACAGGGTCCTACAATGAGCAGTTCTTC.

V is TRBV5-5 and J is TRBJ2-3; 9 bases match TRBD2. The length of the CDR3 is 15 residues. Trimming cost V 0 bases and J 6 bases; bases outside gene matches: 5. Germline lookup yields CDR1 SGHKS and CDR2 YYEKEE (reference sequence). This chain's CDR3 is CASSLDKRGDDTQYF. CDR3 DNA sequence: TGTGCCAGCAGCTTGGATAAGCGGGGGGACGATACGCAGTATTTT.

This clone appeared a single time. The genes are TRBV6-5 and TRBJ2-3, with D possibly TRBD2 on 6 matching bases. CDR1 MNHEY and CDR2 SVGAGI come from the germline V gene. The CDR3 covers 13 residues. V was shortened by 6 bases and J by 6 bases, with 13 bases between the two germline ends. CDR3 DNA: TGTGCCAGCAGGCCGGGGAGGTTGGATACGCAGTATTTT. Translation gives CASRPGRLDTQYF.

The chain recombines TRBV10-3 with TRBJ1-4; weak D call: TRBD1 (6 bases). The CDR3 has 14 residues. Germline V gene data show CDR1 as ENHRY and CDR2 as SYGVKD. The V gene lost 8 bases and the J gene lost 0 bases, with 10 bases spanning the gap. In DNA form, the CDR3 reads TGTGCCATCCGGGGGGGCCCAACTAATGAAAAACTGTTTTTT. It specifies CAIRGGPTNEKLFF.

For the CDR3, the DNA is TGTGCCTGGAGTGGAGGGGGTTATCAGCCCCAGCATTTT. This translates into CAWSGGGYQPQHF. This chain joins TRBV30 and TRBJ1-5; the D gene is possibly TRBD1 (6 bases). Between the trimmed V and J ends, which lost 1 base and 5 bases, there was a span of 9 bases. The CDR3 is made up of 13 amino acids. Germline V gene lookup returns CDR1 GTSNPN and CDR2 SVGIG (reference sequence).

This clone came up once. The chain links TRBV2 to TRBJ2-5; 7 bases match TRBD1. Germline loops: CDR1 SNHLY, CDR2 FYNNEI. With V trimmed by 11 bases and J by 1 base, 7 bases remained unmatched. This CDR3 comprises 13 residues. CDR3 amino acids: CAGKTGPQETQYF. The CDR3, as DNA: TGTGCCGGAAAGACAGGGCCCCAAGAGACCCAGTACTTC. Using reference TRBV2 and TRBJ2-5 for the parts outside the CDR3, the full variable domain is EPEVTQTPSHQVTQMGQEVILRCVPISNHLYFYWYRQILGQKVEFLVSFYNNEISEKSEIFDDQFSVERPDGSNFTLKIRSTKLEDSAMYFCAGKTGPQETQYFGPGTRLLVL.

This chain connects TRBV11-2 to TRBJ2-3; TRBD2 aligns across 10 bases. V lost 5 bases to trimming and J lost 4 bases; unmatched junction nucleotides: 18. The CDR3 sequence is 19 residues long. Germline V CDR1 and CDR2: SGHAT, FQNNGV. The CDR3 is CASSAFLLEGTSVADTQYF. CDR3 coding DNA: TGTGCCAGCAGCGCTTTCCTTTTAGAGGGGACTAGCGTGGCAGATACGCAGTATTTT.

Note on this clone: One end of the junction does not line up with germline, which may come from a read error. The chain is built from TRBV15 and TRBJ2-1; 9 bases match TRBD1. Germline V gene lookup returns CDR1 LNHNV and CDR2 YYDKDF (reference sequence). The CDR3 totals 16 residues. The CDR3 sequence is CAASSPGTGTYNEQFF. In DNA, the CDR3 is TGTGCCGCCAGCAGTCCCGGGACAGGGACCTACAATGAGCAGTTCTTC.

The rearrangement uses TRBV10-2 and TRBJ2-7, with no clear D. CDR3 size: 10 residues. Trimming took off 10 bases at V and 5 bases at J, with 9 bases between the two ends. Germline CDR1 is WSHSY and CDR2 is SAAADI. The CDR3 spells CATFHNEQYF. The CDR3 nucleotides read TGCGCCACCTTCCACAACGAGCAGTACTTC.

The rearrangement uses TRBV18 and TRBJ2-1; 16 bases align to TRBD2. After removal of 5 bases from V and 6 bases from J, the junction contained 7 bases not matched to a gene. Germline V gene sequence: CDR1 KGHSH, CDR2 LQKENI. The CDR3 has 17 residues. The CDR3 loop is CASSSGLAGGHGNEQFF. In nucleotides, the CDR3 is TGTGCCAGCTCATCGGGACTAGCGGGGGGGCATGGCAATGAGCAGTTCTTC. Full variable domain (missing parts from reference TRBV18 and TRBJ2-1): NAGVMQNPRHLVRRRGQEARLRCSPMKGHSHVYWYRQLPEEGLKFMVYLQKENIIDESGMPKERFSAEFPKEGPSILRIQQVVRGDSAAYFCASSSGLAGGHGNEQFFGPGTRLTVL.

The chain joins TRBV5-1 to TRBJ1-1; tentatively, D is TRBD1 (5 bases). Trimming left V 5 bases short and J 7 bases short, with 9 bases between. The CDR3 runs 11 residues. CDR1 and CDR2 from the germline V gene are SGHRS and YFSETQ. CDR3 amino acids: CASRQEVEAFF. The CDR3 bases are TGCGCCAGCAGACAGGAGGTTGAAGCTTTCTTT.

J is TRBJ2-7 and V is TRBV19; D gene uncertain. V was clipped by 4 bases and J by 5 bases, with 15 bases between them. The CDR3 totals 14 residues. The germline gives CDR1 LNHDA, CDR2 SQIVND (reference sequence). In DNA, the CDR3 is TGTGCCAGTAGTACCGGTCGCACACTCAACGAGCAGTACTTC. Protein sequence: CASSTGRTLNEQYF.

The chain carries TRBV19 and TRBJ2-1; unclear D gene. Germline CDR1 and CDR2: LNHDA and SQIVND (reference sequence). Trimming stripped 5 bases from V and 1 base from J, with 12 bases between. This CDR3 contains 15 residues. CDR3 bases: TGTGCCAGTAGTGGCCCGCGAGATTCCTACAATGAGCAGTTCTTC. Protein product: CASSGPRDSYNEQFF.

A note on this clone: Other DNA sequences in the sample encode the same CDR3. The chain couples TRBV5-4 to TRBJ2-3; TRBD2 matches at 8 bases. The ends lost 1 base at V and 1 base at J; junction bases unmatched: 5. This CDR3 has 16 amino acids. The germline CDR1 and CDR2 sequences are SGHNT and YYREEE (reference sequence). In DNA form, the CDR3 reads TGTGCCAGCAGCTTGAACTCGGGGGGGCGCACAGATACGCAGTATTTT. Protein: CASSLNSGGRTDTQYF. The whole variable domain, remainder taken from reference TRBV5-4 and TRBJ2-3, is ETGVTQSPTHLIKTRGQQVTLRCSSQSGHNTVSWYQQALGQGPQFIFQYYREEENGRGNFPPRFSGLQFPNYSSELNVNALELDDSALYLCASSLNSGGRTDTQYFGPGTRLTVL.

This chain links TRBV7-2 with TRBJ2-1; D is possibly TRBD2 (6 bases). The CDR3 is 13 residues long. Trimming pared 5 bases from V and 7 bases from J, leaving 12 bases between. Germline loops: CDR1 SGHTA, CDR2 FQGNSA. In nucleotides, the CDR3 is TGTGCCAGCAGCCTAGGAAGCGGGAATGAGCAGTTCTTC. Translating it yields CASSLGSGNEQFF.